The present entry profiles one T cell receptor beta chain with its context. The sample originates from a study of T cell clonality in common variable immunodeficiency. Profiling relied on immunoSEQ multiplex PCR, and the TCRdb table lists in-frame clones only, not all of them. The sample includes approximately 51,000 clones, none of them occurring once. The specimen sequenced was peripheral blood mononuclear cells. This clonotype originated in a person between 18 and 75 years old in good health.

CDR3 bases read: TGTGCCAGTATCCGGGCCCTTGGCGGGAACTATGGC. It is translated as CASIRALGGNYG. Given in full, the CDR3 is CASIRALGGNYGYTF. The chain links TRBV19 to TRBJ1-2; D ambiguous. The observed sequence ends 3 residues before the CDR3 terminus, with the missing tail filled in from the germline J gene. V was cut by 7 bases and J by 2 bases, with 17 bases left in between. Looked up from germline, CDR1 is LNHDA and CDR2 is SQIVND (reference sequence). The CDR3 length is 15 residues.